This passage covers 11 T cell receptor beta chains from one sample sequenced in a study of blood T cell repertoires in COVID-19. TCRdb keeps only in-frame clones here, not all; method: immunoSEQ multiplex PCR. Of roughly 70,000 clones listed, around nine tenths were seen once; the top ten hold 1.4%. The specimen was peripheral blood. The receptors were sampled from a human donor in a cohort sampled during active COVID-19.

The V and J genes are TRBV28 and TRBJ1-5, with TRBD1 matching 11 bases. The CDR3 runs to 16 residues. J gave up 2 bases and V 7 bases, and 7 bases lay outside the gene matches. Germline CDR1 is MDHEN and CDR2 is SYDVKM. The CDR3 here is CASIAGDRGGNQPQHF. DNA for the CDR3: TGTGCCAGCATCGCGGGGGACAGGGGGGGCAATCAGCCCCAGCATTTT.

The rearrangement uses TRBV21-1 and TRBJ2-3; TRBD2 reflects the table's D call only, with no check against the DNA. TRBV21-1 counts as a pseudogene. The CDR3 spans 16 residues. CDR3 in DNA: TGTGCCAGCAGCCCTCGGGGACTAGCTTATAGATATACGCAGTATTTT. Translating gives CASSPRGLAYRYTQYF.

The chain has TRBV7-9 and TRBJ1-4; D not certain. Germline V gene sequence: CDR1 SEHNR, CDR2 FQNEAQ (reference sequence). V lost 2 bases, J lost 5 bases, and 9 bases lay in between. This CDR3 is built from 14 residues. The chain's CDR3 is CASSLHIGNEKLFF. CDR3 coding DNA: TGTGCCAGCAGCTTACACATTGGCAATGAAAAACTGTTTTTT.

J is TRBJ1-3 and V is TRBV19, with 7 bases lining up with TRBD1. The V gene end was trimmed by 10 bases and the J gene end by 0 bases; junction bases not matched to a gene: 12. Germline CDR1 LNHDA, CDR2 SQIVND (reference sequence). The CDR3 spans 16 residues. The CDR3 region has the DNA TGTGCCACGTCTGGACAGGCAAGTTACTCTGGAAACACCATATATTTT. It codes for CATSGQASYSGNTIYF.

V is TRBV18 and J is TRBJ2-2, with D possibly matching TRBD2 (5 bases). Trimming cost V 3 bases and J 0 bases, with 5 bases left between them. Germline V gene sequence: CDR1 KGHSH, CDR2 LQKENI. The length of the CDR3 is 14 residues. CDR3 region: CASSPGANTGELFF. The DNA for the CDR3 is TGTGCCAGCTCACCGGGAGCGAACACCGGGGAGCTGTTTTTT.

This sequence joins TRBV28 and TRBJ2-4; 10 positions match TRBD2. This CDR3 region has 14 residues. J was trimmed by 7 bases and V by 5 bases; bases with no gene match: 5. Germline V CDR1 and CDR2: MDHEN, SYDVKM. The CDR3 bases are TGTGCCAGCAGTCGTCAGCGGGAGGGGAACATTCAGTACTTC. Translated, it gives CASSRQREGNIQYF.

This clone came up a few times. The chain couples TRBV28 to TRBJ1-6; D might be TRBD1 (5 bases). Germline CDR1 is MDHEN and CDR2 is SYDVKM. The CDR3 consists of 15 residues. Trimming shortened V by 3 bases and J by 8 bases, and 14 bases separated the two germline ends. CDR3 nucleotides: TGTGCCAGCAGTTTCTACATCTCGGGGGATTCACCCCTCCACTTT. It is translated as CASSFYISGDSPLHF. Filled out from reference TRBV28 and TRBJ1-6, the complete variable domain reads DVKVTQSSRYLVKRTGEKVFLECVQDMDHENMFWYRQDPGLGLRLIYFSYDVKMKEKGDIPEGYSVSREKKERFSLILESASTNQTSMYLCASSFYISGDSPLHFGNGTRLTVT.

V is TRBV29-1 and J is TRBJ2-1; a possible D gene is TRBD1 (5 bases). The CDR3 loop spans 13 amino acids. CDR1 and CDR2 (germline): SQVTM, ANQGSEA. Trimming stripped 7 bases from V and 6 bases from J, with 16 bases between. CDR3 nucleotides: TGCAGCGGCCAGTGGGGCCCCCGCAATGAGCAGTTCTTC. Translated: CSGQWGPRNEQFF.

This sequence joins TRBV30 and TRBJ2-1, with 7 bases lining up with TRBD2. V shed 8 bases and J 0 bases; nucleotides not matched to a gene: 1. This CDR3 region has 12 residues. Germline CDR1 reads GTSNPN; CDR2 reads SVGIG (reference sequence). In DNA, the CDR3 is TGTGCCGGGGACTACTCCTACAATGAGCAGTTCTTC. Amino acids: CAGDYSYNEQFF.

The chain joins TRBV3-1 (or the pseudogene TRBV3-2) to TRBJ2-5, with D uncertain. CDR1 and CDR2 (germline): LGHDT, YNNKEL (reference sequence). CDR3 length: 12 amino acids. Deletions cut 2 bases from V and 7 bases from J, with 8 bases between. CDR3: CASSQSGATQYF. CDR3 in DNA: TGTGCCAGCAGCCAATCCGGAGCGACCCAGTACTTC.

This rearrangement joins TRBV9 to TRBJ2-2; tentatively, D is TRBD1 (7 bases). CDR1 and CDR2 (germline): SGDLS, YYNGEE. Trimming removed 3 bases at V and 4 bases at J, with 13 bases between. The length of the CDR3 is 15 residues. The CDR3 nucleotides read TGTGCCAGCAGCGCACAGGGGACTGCCACCGGGGAGCTGTTTTTT. This gives the protein CASSAQGTATGELFF.